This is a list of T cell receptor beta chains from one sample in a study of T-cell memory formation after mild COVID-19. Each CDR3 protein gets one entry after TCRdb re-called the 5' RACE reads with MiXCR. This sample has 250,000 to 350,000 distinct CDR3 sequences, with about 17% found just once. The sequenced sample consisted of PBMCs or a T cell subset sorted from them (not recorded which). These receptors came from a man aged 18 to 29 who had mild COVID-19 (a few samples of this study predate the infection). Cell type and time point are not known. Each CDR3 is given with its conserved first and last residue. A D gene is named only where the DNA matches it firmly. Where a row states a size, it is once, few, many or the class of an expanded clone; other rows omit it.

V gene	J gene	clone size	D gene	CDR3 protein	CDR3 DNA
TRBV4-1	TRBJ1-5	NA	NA	CASSQGPYNQPQHF	TGCGCCAGCAGCCAAGGCCCTTACAATCAGCCCCAGCATTTT
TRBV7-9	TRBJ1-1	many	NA	CASSWGWGMNTEAFF	TGTGCCAGCAGCTGGGGTTGGGGCATGAACACTGAAGCTTTCTTT
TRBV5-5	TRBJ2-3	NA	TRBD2	CASSMGLAGPDTQYF	TGTGCCAGCAGCATGGGACTAGCGGGGCCAGATACGCAGTATTTT
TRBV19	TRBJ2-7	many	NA	CASSSGSYEQYF	TGTGCCAGTAGTTCCGGTTCCTACGAGCAGTACTTC
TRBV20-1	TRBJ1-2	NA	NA	CSALQPTNYGYTF	TGCAGTGCTCTACAGCCCACTAACTATGGCTACACCTTC
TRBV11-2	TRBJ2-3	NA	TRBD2	CASSFPASGAASTDTQYF	TGTGCCAGCAGCTTTCCGGCTAGCGGGGCAGCTAGCACAGATACGCAGTATTTT
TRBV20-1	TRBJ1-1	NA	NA	CSASLGGQFIPFF	TGCAGTGCTAGTCTAGGAGGACAGTTCATACCTTTCTTT
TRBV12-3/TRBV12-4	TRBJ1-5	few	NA	CASRAGVLSNQPQHF	TGTGCCAGCAGAGCAGGGGTTCTAAGCAATCAGCCCCAGCATTTT
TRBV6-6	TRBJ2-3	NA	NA	CASRKGGENTQYF	TGTGCCAGCAGGAAGGGGGGCGAAAATACGCAGTATTTT
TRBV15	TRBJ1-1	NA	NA	CATSRDFIEAFF	TGTGCCACCAGCAGAGATTTCATTGAAGCTTTCTTT
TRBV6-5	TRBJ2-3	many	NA	CASSPMTLISTDTQYF	TGTGCCAGCAGCCCTATGACTTTAATTAGCACAGATACGCAGTATTTT
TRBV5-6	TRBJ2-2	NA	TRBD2	CASSSLAGSKNTGELFF	TGTGCCAGCAGCTCACTAGCGGGGAGCAAGAACACCGGGGAGCTGTTTTTT
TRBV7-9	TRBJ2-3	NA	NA	CASSLPLGAGAGIDTQYF	TGTGCCAGCAGCTTACCGCTCGGCGCGGGGGCCGGGATAGATACGCAGTATTTT
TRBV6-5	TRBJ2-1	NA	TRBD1	CASGPRQGVFDSNEQFF	TGTGCCAGCGGCCCGCGACAGGGGGTGTTTGATTCCAATGAGCAGTTCTTC
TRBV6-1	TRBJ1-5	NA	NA	CASSAGPWGDQPQHF	TGTGCCAGCAGTGCGGGACCCTGGGGGGATCAGCCCCAGCATTTT
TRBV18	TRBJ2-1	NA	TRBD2	CASSPETGTREYEQFF	TGTGCCAGCTCTCCTGAGACCGGGACTAGAGAGTATGAGCAGTTCTTC
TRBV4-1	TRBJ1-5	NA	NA	CASSQELHRGVGNQPQHF	TGCGCCAGCAGCCAAGAACTACACCGAGGGGTTGGCAATCAGCCCCAGCATTTT
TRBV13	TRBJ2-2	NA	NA	CASRSTIGAETGELFF	TGTGCCAGCAGATCCACAATAGGGGCGGAGACCGGGGAGCTGTTTTTT
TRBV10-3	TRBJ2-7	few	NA	CAISGQEGAVDEQYF	TGTGCCATCAGTGGTCAGGAGGGGGCTGTAGACGAGCAGTACTTC
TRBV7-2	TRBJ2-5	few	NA	CASSRGIVATQYF	TGTGCCAGCAGCCGTGGGATAGTGGCGACCCAGTACTTC
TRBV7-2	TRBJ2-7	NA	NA	CASSPRSEQYF	TGTGCCAGCAGCCCCCGCTCCGAGCAGTACTTC
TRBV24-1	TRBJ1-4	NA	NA	CATSDPHGQEDNEKLFF	TGTGCCACCAGTGACCCCCATGGGCAAGAGGATAATGAAAAACTGTTTTTT
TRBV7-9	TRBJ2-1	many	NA	CASSLSNEQFF	TGCGCCAGCAGCTTGAGCAATGAGCAGTTCTTC
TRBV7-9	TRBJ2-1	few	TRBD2	CASSPLAGPRDEQFF	TGTGCCAGCAGCCCGTTAGCGGGCCCTAGGGATGAGCAGTTCTTC
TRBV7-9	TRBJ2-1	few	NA	CASSLEGWGGQNEQFF	TGTGCCAGCAGCTTAGAAGGGTGGGGCGGGCAAAATGAGCAGTTCTTC
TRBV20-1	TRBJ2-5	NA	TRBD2	CSARSGTSQETQYF	TGCAGTGCTAGAAGCGGGACTAGCCAAGAGACCCAGTACTTC
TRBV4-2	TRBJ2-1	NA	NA	CASSQSDWNEQFF	TGTGCCAGCAGCCAGTCGGACTGGAATGAGCAGTTCTTC
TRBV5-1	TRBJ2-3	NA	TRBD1	CASSKDRAGDTQYF	TGCGCCAGCAGTAAGGACAGGGCTGGGGATACGCAGTATTTT
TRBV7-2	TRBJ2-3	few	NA	CASSLTISTDTQYF	TGTGCCAGCAGCTTGACTATAAGCACAGATACGCAGTATTTT